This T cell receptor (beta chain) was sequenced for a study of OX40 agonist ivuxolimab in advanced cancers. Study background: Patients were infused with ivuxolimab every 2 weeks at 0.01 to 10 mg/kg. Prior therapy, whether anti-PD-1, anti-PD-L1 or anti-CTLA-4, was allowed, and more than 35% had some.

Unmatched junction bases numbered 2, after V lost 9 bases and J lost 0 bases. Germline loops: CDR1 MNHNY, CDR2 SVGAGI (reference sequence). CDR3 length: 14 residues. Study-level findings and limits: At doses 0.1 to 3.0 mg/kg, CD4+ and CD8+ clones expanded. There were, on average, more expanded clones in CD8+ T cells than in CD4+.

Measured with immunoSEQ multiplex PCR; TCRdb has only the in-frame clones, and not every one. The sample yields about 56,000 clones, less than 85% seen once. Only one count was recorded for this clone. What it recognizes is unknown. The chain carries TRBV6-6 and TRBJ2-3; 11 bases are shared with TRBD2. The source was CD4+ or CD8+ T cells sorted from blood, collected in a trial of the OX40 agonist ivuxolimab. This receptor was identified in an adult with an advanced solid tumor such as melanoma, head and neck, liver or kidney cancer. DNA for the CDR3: TGTGCCAGTCGGACTAGCGGGAGCACAGATACGCAGTATTTT. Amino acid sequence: CASRTSGSTDTQYF.